This TCR beta chain was captured in a study of metastatic and nonmetastatic thyroid tumors. The entire patient cohort was treatment-naive prior to thyroid surgery. As regards this clone: This could be a read error, since a much larger clone is one nucleotide away.

TCRdb re-clonotyped the PCR reads through MiXCR. The sample yields approximately 82,000 clones, around 12% seen once. The CDR3 is 19 amino acids. Germline CDR1 and CDR2: MDHEN and SYDVKM. The V and J ends lost 3 bases and 0 bases, in that order; junction bases with no gene match: 12. This sequence originates from a female donor with papillary thyroid cancer or a benign thyroid nodule (not recorded which). Some clones in this sample may be carry-over from other donors' samples. The chain combines TRBV28 with TRBJ2-1, with 9 bases aligning to TRBD1. Sequenced input: tumor tissue. For the CDR3, the DNA is TGTGCCAGCAGTTTTACCGGGACAGGGATAGCGTGCTCCTACAATGAGCAGTTCTTC. It is translated as CASSFTGTGIACSYNEQFF.